The clone carrying this T cell receptor beta chain was observed at least ten times. As yet, its antigen is unknown. This entry is derived from a study of T cells in Graves' hyperthyroidism and ophthalmopathy. Study-wide findings and caveats: The blood repertoire included most of the expanded thyroid clonotypes above 0.001.

Researchers took RNA transcripts and amplified the TCR beta CDR3 regions from them. When the TCR CDR3 underwent first-round RT-PCR, the HTBI primer set was used. TCRdb reprocessed the multiplex PCR reads with MiXCR, giving one entry per CDR3 protein. The sample lists around 340,000 distinct CDR3 sequences; about 15% were seen once. Unmatched junction bases numbered 7, after V lost 3 bases and J lost 3 bases. Germline V gives CDR1 SNHLY, CDR2 FYNNEI. The CDR3 loop spans 15 amino acids. The receptor's source is a man aged 30-40 years with Graves' hyperthyroidism. Sequencing input: blood. This sequence joins TRBV2 and TRBJ2-7; TRBD2 matches 8 bases. CDR3 amino acids: CASSEGGLESYEQYF. The CDR3 DNA sequence: TGTGCCAGCAGTGAGGGGGGACTAGAGAGCTACGAGCAGTACTTC.